This entry concerns a single T cell receptor (beta chain). Its antigen remains unidentified. One base away there is no much larger clone; base qualities are not given. The sample originates from a study of PD-1 blockade in classical Hodgkin lymphoma (dated by TCRdb to 2019 to 2021). Context from the whole study: Nivolumab dosing was 3 mg/kg intravenously every 2 weeks, continuing until either disease progression or unacceptable toxicity. The study used TCR beta sequencing and CyTOF to define a peripheral blood immune signature of response to PD-1 blockade in classical Hodgkin lymphoma. The full study reports these points: Trial patients achieving complete response had baseline diversity similar to newly diagnosed patients, whereas partial responders and progressors had significantly lower diversity. Only a single clinical trial cohort was studied, and what caused the repertoire differences, possibly disease activity or prior therapy, remained undefined. By C4D1, a significant rise was seen in CD4+ TCR diversity but not in CD8+ TCR diversity (p=0.0027 vs p=0.16), and the rise was most apparent among complete responders (p=0.02). Lower diversity was seen in patients whose nivolumab began less than 1 year after ASCT, and these patients were left out of later analyses so that immune reconstitution would not confound the results. Newly diagnosed patients were reported to have lower baseline TCR diversity than healthy donors, and relapsed/refractory patients were reported to have lower baseline TCR diversity still.

The germline V gene (reference sequence) specifies GTSNPN as CDR1 and SVGIG as CDR2. Including the terminal cysteine and phenylalanine, the CDR3 comprises 14 residues. CDR3 DNA only is kept here, 42 bases in frame from base 1. The V end gives up 1 base and the J end 7 bases, leaving 10 bases in the junction not matched to a gene. The Qiagen DNeasy kit was used to extract genomic DNA both from unsorted PBMCs and from the negatively selected CD4+ and CD8+ fractions. Amplification of TCR beta CDR3 regions was done by immunoSEQ multiplex PCR with primers that anneal to V and J segments. Amplification bias was minimized using a synthetic immune receptor repertoire, and residual bias was removed computationally after sequencing. As for how the authors treated the data: Repertoire diversity was quantified as the Shannon entropy index using custom Python scripts. The unsorted, CD4+ and CD8+ repertoires were each analyzed separately, with the exception of combined analyses, where CD4+ and CD8+ sequences were merged in silico. Clonal expansion was defined as at least a 2-fold frequency increase after treatment relative to C1D1, with a pseudocount of 0.5 for undetected baseline clones. Singleton clones were defined as clones with 0 or 1 copy at C1D1, and non-singleton clones were defined as clones with 2 or more copies. Clones expanded in unsorted samples were labelled as CD4+, CD8+ or unknown by matching protein sequences in sorted samples from the same patient. Wilcoxon tests on paired samples were used to test diversity changes from C1D1 to C4D1. Imported from immuneACCESS, the table was reduced by TCRdb to in-frame sequences with V and J called. These copies leave out some clones; in studies compared against another copy, an unresolved V gene accounts for under half, and the cause of the remainder is not known. V and J calls and clone size follow that table, whereas D and trimming were derived from the DNA. A total of about 23,000 clones appear in this sample, approximately 90% of them only once. The ten largest clones take up roughly 25% of the sample.

The time point label for this specimen denotes: cycle 4 day 1 (C4D1), after six to seven weeks of nivolumab. Every trial patient had relapsed following autologous stem cell transplantation, and prior brentuximab vedotin exposure was what differed among cohorts A, B and C. A total of fewer than 65 patients with relapsed/refractory classical Hodgkin lymphoma made up the trial cohort, and each patient's best overall response was complete response, partial response or progressive disease. Single-agent nivolumab was administered to trial patients in the multi-cohort phase II CheckMate 205 trial. An independent review committee assessed best overall response by applying the 2007 International Working Group response criteria. Trial PBMCs were obtained immediately prior to nivolumab initiation (C1D1) and on therapy at cycle 2 day 1 and cycle 4 day 1. After peripheral blood was drawn into 8 mL Vacutainer Cell Preparation Tubes, PBMCs were isolated by centrifugation and then cryopreserved.

Sample: peripheral blood mononuclear cells (PBMCs), taken before the fourth cycle of nivolumab. This sequence originates from a human donor with classical Hodgkin lymphoma. The chain links TRBV30 with TRBJ2-7, with 7 bases matching TRBD2. The CDR3 has the sequence CAWSGALAAGEQYF. The base sequence is TGTGCCTGGAGTGGCGCGCTAGCGGCGGGGGAGCAGTACTTC.